The T cell receptor beta chain described here comes from a study of CD8+CD57+ T cells in acquired aplastic anemia. About the research overall: When averaged, DNA from sorted CD4+ and CD8+ cells came to about 3 ug.

Flow cytometry had shown expanded CD8+CD57+ cells in the patients chosen for sequencing. Genomic DNA was employed as the template in profiling TCR beta VDJ and CDR3. TCRdb re-derived calls from the reads in MiXCR, one entry per CDR3 protein. Here the sample spans 200,000 to 300,000 distinct CDR3 sequences, 70% to 85% being singletons. The germline gives CDR1 SNHLY, CDR2 FYNNEI. The V gene end was trimmed by 6 bases and the J gene end by 2 bases; junction bases not matched to a gene: 6. The CDR3 is 14 residues long. Material: sorted CD4+, CD8+, or CD8+CD57+ T cells (not recorded which) from PBMCs. This clonotype was obtained from a human donor with aplastic anemia. The gene calls are TRBV2 and TRBJ1-2, with 7 bases lining up with TRBD1. CDR3 sequence: CASRADRPNYGYTF. The CDR3 DNA reads as TGTGCCAGCAGGGCGGACAGGCCCAACTATGGCTACACCTTC.